The 20 T cell receptor beta chains below all came from one sample that was sequenced in a study of blood T cell repertoires in COVID-19. Assay used: immunoSEQ multiplex PCR; TCRdb lists only in-frame clones, some missing. This table holds some 250,000 clones, roughly 90% found once. The sequenced sample consisted of peripheral blood. These receptors were collected from a man aged 55 to 70 with acute or convalescent COVID-19.

This chain links TRBV11-1 with TRBJ2-5; a possible D gene is TRBD1 (6 bases). There are 14 residues in the CDR3. V was pared by 5 bases and J by 1 base, with 11 bases between. The V gene's germline CDR1 is SGHAT and CDR2 FQDESV (reference sequence). In nucleotides, the CDR3 is TGTGCCAGCAGCCCAGGGGCTAGCCAAGAGACCCAGTACTTC. Its translation is CASSPGASQETQYF.

The rearrangement uses TRBV5-1 and TRBJ1-5; D ambiguous. This CDR3 comprises 12 residues. Germline lookup yields CDR1 SGHRS and CDR2 YFSETQ. V was pared by 1 base and J by 9 bases, with 8 bases between. CDR3 region: CASSLTGRPQHF. CDR3 bases: TGCGCCAGCAGCTTGACCGGTCGGCCCCAGCATTTT.

CDR3 in amino acids: CASSRLTSGRAGNEQFF. In nucleotides, the CDR3 is TGTGCCAGCAGCCGCCTGACTAGCGGGAGGGCCGGGAATGAGCAGTTCTTC. The chain has TRBV11-3 and TRBJ2-1, with TRBD2 matching over 14 bases. This CDR3 is built from 17 residues. With V trimmed by 5 bases and J by 7 bases, 10 bases remained unmatched. The germline CDR1 and CDR2 sequences are SGHNT and YENEEA. Based on the CDR3 plus reference TRBV11-3 and TRBJ2-1, the full variable domain is EAGVVQSPRYKIIEKKQPVAFWCNPISGHNTLYWYLQNLGQGPELLIRYENEEAVDDSQLPKDRFSAERLKGVDSTLKIQPAELGDSAVYLCASSRLTSGRAGNEQFFGPGTRLTVL.

A word on this clone: The identical CDR3 is also encoded by other nucleotide sequences in the sample. The chain carries TRBV28 and TRBJ1-5; D may be TRBD1 (6 bases). V was pared by 4 bases and J by 3 bases, with 10 bases between. CDR3 size: 14 residues. The V gene's germline CDR1 is MDHEN and CDR2 SYDVKM. CDR3 DNA sequence: TGTGCCAGCAGTTCTACAGGGACCAATCAGCCCCAGCATTTT. Its protein product is CASSSTGTNQPQHF.

The chain recombines TRBV4-3 with TRBJ2-3, with 14 bases aligning to TRBD2. V dropped 3 bases and J dropped 5; count of bases not matched to a gene: 10. This CDR3 region has 18 residues. CDR1 is LGHNA, CDR2 YSLEER, per germline. The CDR3 is CASSHGTSGSLPGDTQYF. Written as DNA, the CDR3 is TGCGCCAGCAGCCATGGGACTAGCGGGAGCCTTCCGGGAGATACGCAGTATTTT.

The chain uses TRBV20-1 and TRBJ1-2; a weak D match, TRBD1 (6 bases). In germline, CDR1 is DFQATT, CDR2 SNEGSKA (reference sequence). This CDR3 has 11 residues. V gave up 7 bases and J gave up 3 bases, with 9 bases separating them. CDR3 region: CSGRGYYGYTF. In DNA, the CDR3 is TGCAGTGGCAGGGGATACTATGGCTACACCTTC.

This CDR3 reads CASSWESGTYEQYF. The CDR3 nucleotides read TGTGCCAGTAGTTGGGAGTCGGGGACCTACGAGCAGTACTTC. The chain employs TRBV19 and TRBJ2-7; tentative D call: TRBD2 (5 bases). V lost 5 bases and J 2 bases, leaving 13 bases between the germline ends. The CDR3 has 14 amino acids. CDR1 and CDR2 (germline): LNHDA, SQIVND (reference sequence).

This clone came up once. The chain links TRBV28 to TRBJ2-2, with 7 nucleotides matching TRBD1. CDR3 size: 15 residues. With 5 bases clipped from V and 6 bases from J, the junction kept 9 bases outside the gene matches. Germline V gives CDR1 MDHEN, CDR2 SYDVKM. DNA of the CDR3: TGTGCCAGCAGTAACAACAGGGGCCGGTCCGGGGAGCTGTTTTTT. Translating it yields CASSNNRGRSGELFF.

The V call is TRBV9, the J call TRBJ2-1; 11 bases line up with TRBD2. The CDR3 runs to 16 residues. V lost 1 base, J lost 4 bases, and 4 bases stayed unmatched. In germline, CDR1 is SGDLS, CDR2 YYNGEE. Here the CDR3 reads CASSVRVAGGYNEQFF. The CDR3 DNA follows: TGTGCCAGCAGCGTACGTGTAGCGGGAGGGTACAATGAGCAGTTCTTC.

The chain employs TRBV24-1 and TRBJ2-2; D perhaps matches TRBD2 (5 bases). Trimming cost V 6 bases and J 5 bases, with 15 bases left between them. CDR1 and CDR2 (germline): KGHDR, SFDVKD. This CDR3 has 15 amino acids. CDR3 protein: CATSTNARRTGELFF. CDR3 DNA sequence: TGTGCCACCAGTACTAACGCGAGGAGGACCGGGGAGCTGTTTTTT.

The CDR3 nucleotides read TGTGCCAGCAGCTTGGAGGACAGGGGCACAGATACGCAGTATTTT. Its translation is CASSLEDRGTDTQYF. The chain uses TRBV11-3 and TRBJ2-3; 8 nucleotides agree with TRBD1. This CDR3 comprises 15 residues. Trimming took 3 bases from V and 1 from J; bases not matched to a gene: 3. Germline V gives CDR1 SGHNT, CDR2 YENEEA.

This CDR3 reads CASSELREQFF. The DNA for the CDR3 is TGTGCCAGCAGTGAGTTGCGGGAGCAGTTCTTC. The V and J genes are TRBV2 and TRBJ2-1; D is undetermined. Germline CDR1 and CDR2: SNHLY and FYNNEI. The CDR3 covers 11 residues. V gave up 3 bases and J gave up 10 bases, with 7 bases separating them.

This rearrangement joins TRBV19 to TRBJ1-5; no reliable D call. Germline assignment: CDR1 LNHDA and CDR2 SQIVND (reference sequence). The CDR3 has 14 amino acids. V lost 2 bases, J lost 0 bases, and 5 bases lay in between. The CDR3, as DNA: TGTGCCAGTAGTATATCGGGTAGCAATCAGCCCCAGCATTTT. Its protein product is CASSISGSNQPQHF.

The chain joins TRBV19 to TRBJ2-7, with 10 bases identical to TRBD2. The CDR3 covers 16 residues. The junction had 7 bases not matched to a gene; V was cut back by 5 bases and J by 0 bases. The germline V gene has CDR1 LNHDA and CDR2 SQIVND (reference sequence). This chain's CDR3 is CASSPHPSGGSYEQYF. The CDR3, as DNA: TGTGCCAGTAGTCCCCACCCTAGCGGGGGCTCCTACGAGCAGTACTTC.

V usage is TRBV5-1 and J usage is TRBJ2-1; 7 bases map to TRBD2. Germline V gene lookup returns CDR1 SGHRS and CDR2 YFSETQ. The CDR3 runs 14 residues. J was trimmed by 0 bases and V by 7 bases; bases with no gene match: 4. CDR3 amino acids: CASEASGSYNEQFF. The CDR3 DNA reads TGCGCCAGCGAGGCTAGCGGCTCCTACAATGAGCAGTTCTTC.

The V and J genes are TRBV7-2 and TRBJ2-3, with a possible D match to TRBD1 (5 bases). The CDR3 is 15 amino acids. Trimming left V 1 base short and J 5 bases short, with 13 bases between. The germline gives CDR1 SGHTA, CDR2 FQGNSA. The CDR3 sequence: CASSLEYRRQDTQYF. CDR3 nucleotides: TGTGCCAGCAGCTTAGAATACAGGAGACAAGATACGCAGTATTTT.

The chain has TRBV6-5 and TRBJ2-1; 9 bases agree with TRBD2. The CDR3 contains 16 residues. Germline CDR1 MNHEY, CDR2 SVGAGI. J gave up 6 bases and V 0 bases, and 6 bases lay outside the gene matches. As DNA, the CDR3 is TGTGCCAGCAGTTACTCTGGGCTAGCGGGGAGCAATGAGCAGTTCTTC. Amino acids: CASSYSGLAGSNEQFF.

The V and J genes are TRBV7-8 and TRBJ2-3; D may be TRBD2 (5 bases). Germline CDR1 and CDR2: SGHVS and FQNEAQ. The V gene lost 2 bases and the J gene lost 2 bases, with 11 bases spanning the gap. The CDR3 sequence is 15 residues long. DNA of the CDR3: TGTGCCAGCAGCTTATTTGGGAGCACCACAGATACGCAGTATTTT. Protein product: CASSLFGSTTDTQYF.

The chain has TRBV6-4 and TRBJ1-6; no definite D call. V was trimmed by 3 bases and J by 7 bases, leaving 7 bases between them. In germline, CDR1 is MRHNA, CDR2 SNTAGT. The CDR3 sequence is 13 residues long. This chain's CDR3 is CASSESRNSPLHF. CDR3 sequence (DNA): TGTGCCAGCAGTGAGAGTAGAAATTCACCCCTCCACTTT.

The chain uses TRBV5-1 and TRBJ2-1; the D gene is possibly TRBD2 (5 bases). This CDR3 has 15 residues. Trimming stripped 0 bases from V and 0 bases from J, with 7 bases between. CDR1 is SGHRS and CDR2 is YFSETQ in the germline V gene. Here the CDR3 reads CASSLAGSSYNEQFF. CDR3 sequence (DNA): TGCGCCAGCAGCTTGGCTGGGAGCTCCTACAATGAGCAGTTCTTC.